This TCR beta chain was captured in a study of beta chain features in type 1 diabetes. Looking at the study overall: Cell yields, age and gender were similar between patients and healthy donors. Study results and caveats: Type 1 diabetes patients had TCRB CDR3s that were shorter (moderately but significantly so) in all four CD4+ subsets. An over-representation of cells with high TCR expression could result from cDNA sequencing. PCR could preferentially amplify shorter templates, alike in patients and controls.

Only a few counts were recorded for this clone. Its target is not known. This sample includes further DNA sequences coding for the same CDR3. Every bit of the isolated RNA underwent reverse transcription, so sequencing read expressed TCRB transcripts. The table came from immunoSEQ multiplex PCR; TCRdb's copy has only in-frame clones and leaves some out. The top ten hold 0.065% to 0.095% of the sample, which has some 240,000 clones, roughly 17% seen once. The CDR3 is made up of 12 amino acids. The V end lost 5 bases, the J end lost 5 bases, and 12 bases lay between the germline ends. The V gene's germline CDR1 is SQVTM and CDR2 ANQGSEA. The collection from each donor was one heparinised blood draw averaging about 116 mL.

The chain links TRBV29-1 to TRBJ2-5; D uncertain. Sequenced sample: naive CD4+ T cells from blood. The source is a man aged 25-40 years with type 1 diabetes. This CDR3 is CSVRLFGETQYF. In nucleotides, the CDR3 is TGCAGCGTTCGCTTGTTCGGGGAGACCCAGTACTTC.